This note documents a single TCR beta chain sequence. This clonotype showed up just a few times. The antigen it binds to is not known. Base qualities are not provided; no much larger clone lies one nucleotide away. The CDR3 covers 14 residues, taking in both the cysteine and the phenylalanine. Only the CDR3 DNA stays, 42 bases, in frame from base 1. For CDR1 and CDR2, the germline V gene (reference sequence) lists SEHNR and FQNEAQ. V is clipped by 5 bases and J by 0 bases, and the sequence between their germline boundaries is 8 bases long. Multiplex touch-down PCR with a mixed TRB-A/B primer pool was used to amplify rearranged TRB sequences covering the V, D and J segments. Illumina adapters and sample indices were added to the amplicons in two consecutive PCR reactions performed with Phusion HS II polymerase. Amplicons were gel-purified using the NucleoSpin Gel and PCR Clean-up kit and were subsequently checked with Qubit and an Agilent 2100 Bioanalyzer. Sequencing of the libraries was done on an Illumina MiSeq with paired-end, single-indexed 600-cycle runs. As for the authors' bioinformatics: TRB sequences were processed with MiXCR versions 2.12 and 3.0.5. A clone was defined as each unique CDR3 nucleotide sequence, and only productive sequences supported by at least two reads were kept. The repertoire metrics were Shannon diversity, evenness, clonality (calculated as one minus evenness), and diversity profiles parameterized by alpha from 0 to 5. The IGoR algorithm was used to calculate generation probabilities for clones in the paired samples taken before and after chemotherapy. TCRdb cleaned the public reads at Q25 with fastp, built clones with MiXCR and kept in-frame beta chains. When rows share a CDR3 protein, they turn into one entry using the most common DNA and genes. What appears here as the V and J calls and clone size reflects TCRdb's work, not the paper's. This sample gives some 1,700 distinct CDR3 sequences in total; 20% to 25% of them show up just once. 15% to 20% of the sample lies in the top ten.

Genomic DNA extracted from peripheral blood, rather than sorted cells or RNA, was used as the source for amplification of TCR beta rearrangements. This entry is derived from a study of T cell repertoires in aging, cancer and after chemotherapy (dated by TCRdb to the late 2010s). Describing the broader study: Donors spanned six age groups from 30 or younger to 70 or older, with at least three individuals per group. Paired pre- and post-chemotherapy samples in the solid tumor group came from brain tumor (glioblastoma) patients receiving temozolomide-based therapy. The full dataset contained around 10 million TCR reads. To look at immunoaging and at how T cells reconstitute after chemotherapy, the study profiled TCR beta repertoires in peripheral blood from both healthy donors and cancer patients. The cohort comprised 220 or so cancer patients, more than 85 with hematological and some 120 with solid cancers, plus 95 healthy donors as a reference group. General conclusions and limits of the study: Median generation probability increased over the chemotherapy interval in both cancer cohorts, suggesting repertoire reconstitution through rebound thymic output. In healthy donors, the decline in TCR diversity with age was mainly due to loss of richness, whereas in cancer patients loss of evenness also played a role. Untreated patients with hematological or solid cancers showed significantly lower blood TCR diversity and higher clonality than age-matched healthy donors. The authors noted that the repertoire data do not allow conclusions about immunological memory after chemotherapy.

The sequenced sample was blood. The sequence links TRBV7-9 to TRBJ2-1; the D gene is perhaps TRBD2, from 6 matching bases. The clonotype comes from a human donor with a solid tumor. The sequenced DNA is TGTGCCAGCAGCCGGGACTTCTCCTACAATGAGCAGTTCTTC. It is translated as CASSRDFSYNEQFF.